This TCR beta chain appears in the sequencing data of a study of CD8 T cells in Susac syndrome. Broader study findings: The authors acknowledged that the study's TCR sequencing and HLA analysis involved relatively few individuals. CD8+ clonal expansion in Susac was maximal in TEMRA cells and in active patients.

TEMRA cells were FACS-enriched, with CD8+ and CD4+ T cells isolated negatively. About this clonotype: Its antigen is still unknown.

Roughly 0.45 to 1 ug RNA was reverse transcribed with random hexamers. The authors amplified TCR beta CDR3 across 54 Vbeta and 13 Jbeta using immunoSEQ multiplex PCR. One entry per CDR3 protein, called by TCRdb with MiXCR from the immunoSEQ multiplex PCR reads. The sample gives around 170,000 distinct CDR3 sequences, over 90% of which show up once; roughly 0.15% is in the top ten. Germline V gene sequence: CDR1 SGDLS, CDR2 YYNGEE. The CDR3 is 14 residues long. V was cut by 1 base and J by 6 bases, with 12 bases left in between. The chain has TRBV9 and TRBJ2-3; D is perhaps TRBD2 (5 bases). This clonotype was sampled from a human donor with Susac syndrome. The source material was CD8+ T cells from PBMCs. CDR3 protein: CASSVMTLGDTQYF. As DNA, the CDR3 is TGTGCCAGCAGCGTAATGACACTAGGCGATACGCAGTATTTT.